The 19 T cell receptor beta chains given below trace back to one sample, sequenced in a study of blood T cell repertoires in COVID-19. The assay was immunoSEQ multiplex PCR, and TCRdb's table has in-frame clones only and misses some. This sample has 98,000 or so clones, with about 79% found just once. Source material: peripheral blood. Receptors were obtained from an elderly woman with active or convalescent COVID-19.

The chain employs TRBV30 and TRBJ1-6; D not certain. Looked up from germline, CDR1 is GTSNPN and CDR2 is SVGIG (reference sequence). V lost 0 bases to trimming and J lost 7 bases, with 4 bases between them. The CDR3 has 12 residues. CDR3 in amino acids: CAWSVPNSPLHF. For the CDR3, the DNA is TGTGCCTGGAGTGTCCCGAATTCACCCCTCCACTTT.

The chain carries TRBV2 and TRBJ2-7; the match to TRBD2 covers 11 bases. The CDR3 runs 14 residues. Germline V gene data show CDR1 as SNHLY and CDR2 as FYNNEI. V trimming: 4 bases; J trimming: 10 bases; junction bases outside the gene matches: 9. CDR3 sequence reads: CASSVTGTSGRQYF. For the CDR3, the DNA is TGTGCCAGCAGTGTAACCGGGACTAGCGGCCGACAGTACTTC.

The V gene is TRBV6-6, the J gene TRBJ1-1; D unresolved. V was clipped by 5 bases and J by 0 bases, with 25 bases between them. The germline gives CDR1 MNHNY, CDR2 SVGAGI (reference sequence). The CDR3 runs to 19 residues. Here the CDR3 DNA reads TGTGCCAGCAGTCCCCGTGCGTCCCCGGGTAGACGAGTGAACACTGAAGCTTTCTTT. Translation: CASSPRASPGRRVNTEAFF.

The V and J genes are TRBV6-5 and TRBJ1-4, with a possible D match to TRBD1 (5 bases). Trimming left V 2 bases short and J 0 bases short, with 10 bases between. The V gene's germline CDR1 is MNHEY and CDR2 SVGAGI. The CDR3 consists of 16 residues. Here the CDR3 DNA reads TGTGCCAGCAGTTACGGGCGGGGGTCAACTAATGAAAAACTGTTTTTT. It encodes CASSYGRGSTNEKLFF.

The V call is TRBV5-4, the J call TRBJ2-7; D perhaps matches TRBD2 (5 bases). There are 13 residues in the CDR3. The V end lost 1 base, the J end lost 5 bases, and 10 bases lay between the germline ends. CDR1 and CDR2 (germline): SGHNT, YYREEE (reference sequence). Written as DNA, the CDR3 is TGTGCCAGCAGCTTGATGAGAGGGAACGAGCAGTACTTC. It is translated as CASSLMRGNEQYF.

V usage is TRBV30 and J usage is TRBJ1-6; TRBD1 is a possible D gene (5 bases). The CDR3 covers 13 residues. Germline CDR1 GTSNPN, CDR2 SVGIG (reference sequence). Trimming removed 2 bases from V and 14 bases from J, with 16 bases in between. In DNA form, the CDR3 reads TGTGCCTGGAGTTTTGAGGGCCGGGGGGCCCTCCACTTT. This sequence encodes CAWSFEGRGALHF.

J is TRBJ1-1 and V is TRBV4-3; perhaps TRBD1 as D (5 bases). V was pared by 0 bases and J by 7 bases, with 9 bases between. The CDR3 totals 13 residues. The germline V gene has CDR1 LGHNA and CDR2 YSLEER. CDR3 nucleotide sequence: TGCGCCAGCAGCCAAGATACCCAGGGTGAAGCTTTCTTT. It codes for CASSQDTQGEAFF.

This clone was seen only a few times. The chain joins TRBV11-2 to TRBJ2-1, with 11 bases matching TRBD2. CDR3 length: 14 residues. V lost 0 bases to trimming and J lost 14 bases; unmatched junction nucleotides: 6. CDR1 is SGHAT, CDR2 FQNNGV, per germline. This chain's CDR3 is CASSLDPSGGMEFF. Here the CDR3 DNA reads TGTGCCAGCAGCTTAGACCCTAGCGGGGGGATGGAGTTCTTC.

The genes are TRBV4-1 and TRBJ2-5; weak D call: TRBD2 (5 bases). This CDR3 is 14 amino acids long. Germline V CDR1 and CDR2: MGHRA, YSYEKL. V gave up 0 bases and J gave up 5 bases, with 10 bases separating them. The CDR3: CASSQESGGETQYF. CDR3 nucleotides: TGCGCCAGCAGCCAAGAATCAGGCGGGGAGACCCAGTACTTC.

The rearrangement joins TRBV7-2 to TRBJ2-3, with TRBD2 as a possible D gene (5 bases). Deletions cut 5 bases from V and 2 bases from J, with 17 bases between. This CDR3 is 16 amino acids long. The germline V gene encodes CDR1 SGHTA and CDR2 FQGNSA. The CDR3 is CASSVEGVLITDTQYF. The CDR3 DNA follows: TGTGCCAGCAGCGTCGAGGGTGTACTAATCACAGATACGCAGTATTTT.

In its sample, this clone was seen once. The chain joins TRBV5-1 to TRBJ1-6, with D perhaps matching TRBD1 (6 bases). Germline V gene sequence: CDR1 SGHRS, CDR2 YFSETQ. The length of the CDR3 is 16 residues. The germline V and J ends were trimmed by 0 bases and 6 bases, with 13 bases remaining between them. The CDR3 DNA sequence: TGCGCCAGCAGCTTGGTTGCGGGGGCATCTAATTCACCCCTCCACTTT. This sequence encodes CASSLVAGASNSPLHF. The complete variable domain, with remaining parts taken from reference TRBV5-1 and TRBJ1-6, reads KAGVTQTPRYLIKTRGQQVTLSCSPISGHRSVSWYQQTPGQGLQFLFEYFSETQRNKGNFPGRFSGRQFSNSRSEMNVSTLELGDSALYLCASSLVAGASNSPLHFGNGTRLTVT.

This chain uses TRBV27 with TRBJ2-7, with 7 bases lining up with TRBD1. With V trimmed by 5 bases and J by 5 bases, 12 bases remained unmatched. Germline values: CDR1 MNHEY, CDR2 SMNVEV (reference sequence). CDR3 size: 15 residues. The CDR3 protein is CASSPLRDRDHEQYF. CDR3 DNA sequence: TGTGCCAGCAGTCCCCTCCGAGACAGGGATCACGAGCAGTACTTC.

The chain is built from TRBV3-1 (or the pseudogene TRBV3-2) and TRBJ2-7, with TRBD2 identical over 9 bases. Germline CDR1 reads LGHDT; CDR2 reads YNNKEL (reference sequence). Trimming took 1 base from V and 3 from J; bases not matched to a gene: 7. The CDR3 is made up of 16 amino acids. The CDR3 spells CASSQARLAEHYEQYF. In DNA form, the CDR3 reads TGTGCCAGCAGCCAAGCGAGACTAGCGGAGCACTACGAGCAGTACTTC.

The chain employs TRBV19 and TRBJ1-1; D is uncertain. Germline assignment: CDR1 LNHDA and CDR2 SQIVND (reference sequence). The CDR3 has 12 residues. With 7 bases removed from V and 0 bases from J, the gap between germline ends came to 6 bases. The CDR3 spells CASTRLNTEAFF. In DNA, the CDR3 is TGTGCCAGTACTCGGTTGAACACTGAAGCTTTCTTT.

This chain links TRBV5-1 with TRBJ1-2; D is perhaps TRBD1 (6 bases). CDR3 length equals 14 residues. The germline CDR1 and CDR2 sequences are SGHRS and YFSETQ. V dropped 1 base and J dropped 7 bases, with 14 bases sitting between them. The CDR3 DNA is TGCGCCAGCAGCTTGACAGGGCCCTATGTTGGCTACACCTTC. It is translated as CASSLTGPYVGYTF.

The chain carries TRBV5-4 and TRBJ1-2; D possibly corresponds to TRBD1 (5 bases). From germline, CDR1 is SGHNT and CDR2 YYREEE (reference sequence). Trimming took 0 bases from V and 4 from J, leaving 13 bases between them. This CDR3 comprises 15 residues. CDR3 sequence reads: CASSLDQGLTYGYTF. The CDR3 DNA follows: TGTGCCAGCAGCTTGGACCAGGGCCTAACCTATGGCTACACCTTC.

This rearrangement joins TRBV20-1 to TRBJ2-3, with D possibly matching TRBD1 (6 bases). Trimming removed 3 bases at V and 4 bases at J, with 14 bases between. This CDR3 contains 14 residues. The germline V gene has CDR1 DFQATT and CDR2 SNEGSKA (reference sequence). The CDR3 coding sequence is TGCAGTGCTAGTCTTGCAGGGGATGCAGATACGCAGTATTTT. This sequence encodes CSASLAGDADTQYF.

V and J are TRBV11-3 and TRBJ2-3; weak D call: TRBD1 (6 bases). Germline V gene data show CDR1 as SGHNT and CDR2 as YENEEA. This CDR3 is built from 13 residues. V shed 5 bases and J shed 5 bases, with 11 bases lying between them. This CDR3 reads CASSATGQDTQYF. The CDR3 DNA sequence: TGTGCCAGCAGCGCAACAGGGCAAGATACGCAGTATTTT.

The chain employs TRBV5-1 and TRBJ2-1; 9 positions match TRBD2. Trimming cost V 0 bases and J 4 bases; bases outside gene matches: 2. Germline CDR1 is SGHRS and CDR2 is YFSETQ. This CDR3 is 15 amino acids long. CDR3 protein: CASSLEAGGYNEQFF. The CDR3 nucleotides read TGCGCCAGCAGCTTGGAAGCGGGGGGTTACAATGAGCAGTTCTTC.